The next 27 T cell receptor beta chains were all read from a single sample in a study of CD8+CD57+ T cells in acquired aplastic anemia. The template used for profiling TCR beta VDJ and CDR3 was genomic DNA. TCRdb ran MiXCR on the reads and lists one entry per CDR3 protein. The sample comprises around 400,000 distinct CDR3 sequences, 65% to 80% of which are singletons, and around 4% rests with the top ten. What was sequenced was sorted CD4+, CD8+, or CD8+CD57+ T cells (not recorded which) from PBMCs. These receptor sequences come from a human donor in good health, serving as a control.

The rearrangement uses TRBV5-1 and TRBJ1-5; the D is unclear. Germline loops: CDR1 SGHRS, CDR2 YFSETQ. The CDR3 length is 12 residues. V was pared by 0 bases and J by 14 bases, with 12 bases between. The CDR3 sequence: CASSLGKQRKHF. The CDR3 nucleotides are TGCGCCAGCAGCTTGGGGAAACAGCGAAAGCATTTT.

This clonotype was picked up many times. The V call is TRBV3-1, the J call TRBJ2-7, with a possible D match to TRBD1 (6 bases). This CDR3 contains 14 residues. Per germline, CDR1 LGHDT and CDR2 YNNKEL (reference sequence). V dropped 8 bases and J dropped 2 bases, with 16 bases sitting between them. DNA for the CDR3: TGTGCCAGCGGGGCCAGGGGCCAGACCTACGAGCAGTACTTC. This translates into CASGARGQTYEQYF.

The chain uses TRBV7-2 and TRBJ1-6; no reliable D call. V was clipped by 2 bases and J by 19 bases, with 24 bases between them. The CDR3 sequence is 15 residues long. Germline CDR1 SGHTA, CDR2 FQGNSA. The CDR3 here is CASSLRTSSENTIHF. Written as DNA, the CDR3 is TGTGCCAGCAGCTTACGGACCAGCTCTGAAAACACCATACACTTT.

About this clonotype: The CDR3 does not close with the conserved phenylalanine or tryptophan, likely indicating a read error. Because the CDR3's place on the DNA is in doubt, the DNA is left out and the CDR3 is given as listed by TCRdb. V gene TRBV7-7 combines with J gene TRBJ1-1. Germline lookup yields CDR1 SSHAT and CDR2 FNYEAQ (reference sequence). Termini included, the CDR3 measures 13 amino acids. The CDR3 loop is CASSLAYNEQFFG.

This clonotype was seen repeatedly, ten times or more. V is TRBV9 and J is TRBJ1-2; 7 nucleotides align to TRBD1. The CDR3 extends over 17 amino acids. The trim removed 4 bases at V and 2 bases at J, leaving 14 bases unmatched. Germline CDR1 reads SGDLS; CDR2 reads YYNGEE. In DNA form, the CDR3 reads TGTGCCAGCAGCTCCCGTAGCAGGGGGGGTACAAACTATGGCTACACCTTC. Its translation: CASSSRSRGGTNYGYTF. Full variable domain (remainder filled in from reference TRBV9 and TRBJ1-2): DSGVTQTPKHLITATGQRVTLRCSPRSGDLSVYWYQQSLDQGLQFLIQYYNGEERAKGNILERFSAQQFPDLHSELNLSSLELGDSALYFCASSSRSRGGTNYGYTFGSGTRLTVV.

This clonotype came up a few times. Mismatch with germline at one junction end may stem from a read error. J is TRBJ2-1 and V is TRBV7-7; TRBD2 matches at 7 bases. CDR1 SSHAT and CDR2 FNYEAQ come from the germline V gene (reference sequence). The CDR3 runs 14 residues. This CDR3 reads CASSLSGGPNEQFF. CDR3 sequence (DNA): TGTGCTAGCAGCTTGTCGGGAGGTCCCAATGAGCAGTTTTTT. The full variable domain, completed using reference TRBV7-7 and TRBJ2-1, is GAGVSQSPRYKVTKRGQDVTLRCDPISSHATLYWYQQALGQGPEFLTYFNYEAQPDKSGLPSDRFSAERPEGSISTLTIQRTEQRDSAMYRCASSLSGGPNEQFFGPGTRLTVL.

This clonotype was seen once. This chain links TRBV20-1 with TRBJ1-2; no definite D call. The V end lost 4 bases, the J end lost 5 bases, and 11 bases lay between the germline ends. The germline V gene has CDR1 DFQATT and CDR2 SNEGSKA (reference sequence). This CDR3 contains 12 residues. The CDR3 DNA is TGCAGTGCTACCCACGCGGGGTATGGCTACACCTTC. As protein: CSATHAGYGYTF.

Only a few counts were recorded for this clonotype. The V call is TRBV2, the J call TRBJ1-3; D ambiguous. The V end lost 8 bases, the J end lost 0 bases, and 11 bases lay between the germline ends. This CDR3 contains 14 residues. The germline CDR1 and CDR2 sequences are SNHLY and FYNNEI. CDR3 in amino acids: CASLAGSSGNTIYF. CDR3 bases: TGTGCCAGCTTGGCCGGTAGCTCTGGAAACACCATATATTTT. Together with reference TRBV2 and TRBJ1-3, the CDR3 gives the full variable domain: EPEVTQTPSHQVTQMGQEVILRCVPISNHLYFYWYRQILGQKVEFLVSFYNNEISEKSEIFDDQFSVERPDGSNFTLKIRSTKLEDSAMYFCASLAGSSGNTIYFGEGSWLTVV.

Note on this clonotype: This is likely a read error, given that the CDR3 carries no conserved phenylalanine or tryptophan at its end. The V gene is TRBV10-3, the J gene TRBJ1-1; D possibly corresponds to TRBD1 (6 bases). The CDR3 is made up of 14 amino acids. From germline, CDR1 is ENHRY and CDR2 SYGVKD. This CDR3 reads CAIGQRPMNTEAFS. CDR3 nucleotide sequence: TGTGCCATCGGACAGAGACCCATGAACACCGAAGCTTTCTCT.

This chain joins TRBV5-1 and TRBJ1-1; 7 bases fit TRBD1. J gave up 6 bases and V 0 bases, and 8 bases lay outside the gene matches. Germline loops: CDR1 SGHRS, CDR2 YFSETQ. The CDR3 is 15 amino acids. The CDR3 DNA sequence: TGCGCCAGCAGCTTGGCCCCCCCCGGGACAGCTGAAGCTTTCTTT. Encoded protein: CASSLAPPGTAEAFF.

This clonotype was picked up many times. This chain connects TRBV10-3 to TRBJ2-7; D unresolved. This CDR3 contains 15 residues. Germline V gives CDR1 ENHRY, CDR2 SYGVKD. The V end was cut by 8 bases, the J end by 2 bases, with 19 bases between. CDR3 amino acids: CAIEAGSPNTYEQYF. The CDR3 DNA reads TGTGCCATCGAGGCAGGTTCACCCAACACCTACGAGCAGTACTTC.

This sequence joins TRBV20-1 and TRBJ1-2; D remains unclear. The germline V gene has CDR1 DFQATT and CDR2 SNEGSKA (reference sequence). V dropped 0 bases and J dropped 0 bases, with 14 bases sitting between them. CDR3 length: 16 residues. The CDR3 sequence: CSARDLTTEPNYGYTF. Here the CDR3 DNA reads TGCAGTGCTAGAGATCTCACAACAGAACCTAACTATGGCTACACCTTC.

About this clonotype itself: This may come from a read error, since a much larger clone is one base off. This chain links TRBV20-1 with TRBJ2-7; 14 bases are shared with TRBD2. CDR1 and CDR2 from the germline V gene are DFQATT and SNEGSKA (reference sequence). With V trimmed by 1 base and J by 7 bases, 3 bases remained unmatched. This CDR3 spans 14 amino acids. The CDR3 region is CSARGLAGGREQYF. CDR3 coding DNA: TGCAGTGCTAGAGGACTAGCGGGGGGGCGGGAGCAGTACTTC.

This clonotype was observed once. CDR3 coding DNA: TGCAGTGCCCGGGGCCAGGGCGGCGACTCTGAAGCTTTCTTT. Amino acid sequence: CSARGQGGDSEAFF. The J gene is TRBJ1-1, the V gene TRBV20-1; D might be TRBD1 (5 bases). The CDR3 sequence is 14 residues long. Germline CDR1 reads DFQATT; CDR2 reads SNEGSKA (reference sequence). V was clipped by 6 bases and J by 6 bases, with 20 bases between them.

This chain joins TRBV7-2 and TRBJ2-7; 9 positions match TRBD2. This CDR3 region has 15 residues. The germline V gene has CDR1 SGHTA and CDR2 FQGNSA. V trimming: 5 bases; J trimming: 11 bases; junction bases outside the gene matches: 16. The CDR3 DNA reads as TGTGCCAGCAGCCCGGGTCGGGCGGGGGGGCCGCCGGAGTACTTC. Amino acids: CASSPGRAGGPPEYF.

This clonotype occurred many times. This chain links TRBV5-1 with TRBJ2-2; D gene uncertain. The germline gives CDR1 SGHRS, CDR2 YFSETQ. The germline V and J ends were trimmed by 4 bases and 5 bases, with 9 bases remaining between them. CDR3 size: 13 residues. The CDR3 reads CASSPARTGELFF. CDR3 in DNA: TGCGCCAGCAGCCCCGCCCGGACCGGGGAGCTGTTTTTT. The variable domain in full, completed from reference TRBV5-1 and TRBJ2-2, reads KAGVTQTPRYLIKTRGQQVTLSCSPISGHRSVSWYQQTPGQGLQFLFEYFSETQRNKGNFPGRFSGRQFSNSRSEMNVSTLELGDSALYLCASSPARTGELFFGEGSRLTVL.

This clonotype was seen ten or more times. The V gene is TRBV7-6, the J gene TRBJ1-1, with a weak D call TRBD1 (6 bases). CDR1 is SGHVS and CDR2 is FNYEAQ in the germline V gene. The length of the CDR3 is 14 residues. V lost 5 bases, J lost 7 bases, and 17 bases lay in between. This CDR3 reads CASSPSRTELEAFF. In nucleotides, the CDR3 is TGTGCCAGCAGCCCATCACGGACAGAACTTGAAGCTTTCTTT.

Only a few counts were recorded for this clonotype. The gene calls are TRBV9 and TRBJ2-3, with TRBD2 identical over 7 bases. Germline CDR1 is SGDLS and CDR2 is YYNGEE. The ends lost 4 bases at V and 0 bases at J; junction bases unmatched: 2. CDR3 length: 14 residues. In DNA form, the CDR3 reads TGTGCCAGCAGCTCTAGCGGAAGCACAGATACGCAGTATTTT. Translation: CASSSSGSTDTQYF.

Comments on this clonotype: At one end, the junction sequence differs from germline, possibly due to a read error. The J gene is TRBJ2-2, the V gene TRBV7-8; the D call may be TRBD1 or TRBD2 (5 bases each). The germline V gene encodes CDR1 SGHVS and CDR2 FQNEAQ. The CDR3 contains 15 residues. The CDR3 here is CASRAGTLDNQELFF. CDR3 DNA: TGTGCCAGCAGGGCCGGGACCTTGGACAACCAGGAGTTGTTTTTT. The entire variable domain, with the rest obtained from reference TRBV7-8 and TRBJ2-2, is as follows: GAGVSQSPRYKVAKRGQDVALRCDPISGHVSLFWYQQALGQGPEFLTYFQNEAQLDKSGLPSDRFFAERPEGSVSTLKIQRTQQEDSAVYLCASRAGTLDNQELFFGEGSRLTVL.

With regard to this clonotype: The DNA is left out, because the CDR3 cannot be placed on it with certainty; the CDR3 is given as TCRdb lists it. The CDR3 here is CASSPTGCRFFGPYF. The chain links TRBV7-2 to TRBJ2-7; the table assigns TRBD1, which was not confirmed against the DNA. Including both end residues, the CDR3 is 15 amino acids long. Germline CDR1 reads SGHTA; CDR2 reads FQGNSA.

In its sample, this clonotype was seen many times. The chain uses TRBV6-5 and TRBJ1-1; D is unclear. From germline, CDR1 is MNHEY and CDR2 SVGAGI. This CDR3 has 14 amino acids. V dropped 7 bases and J dropped 1 base, with 13 bases sitting between them. The CDR3 sequence is CASTPVRQNTEAFF. The CDR3 nucleotides read TGTGCCAGCACTCCCGTGAGGCAGAACACTGAAGCTTTCTTT.

Worth noting for this clonotype: Without the conserved terminal phenylalanine or tryptophan, this CDR3 likely stems from a read error. The chain joins TRBV2 to TRBJ2-7; D gene ambiguous. With 6 bases removed from V and 5 bases from J, the gap between germline ends came to 14 bases. The CDR3 sequence is 13 residues long. From germline, CDR1 is SNHLY and CDR2 FYNNEI. The DNA of the CDR3 is TGTGCCAGCAGCTTAGAACAAGGCGACGAGCAGTACTAC. Amino acids: CASSLEQGDEQYY.

This clonotype was observed at least ten times. The rearrangement links TRBV12-3 or TRBV12-4 to TRBJ1-1; 7 bases map to TRBD1. This CDR3 region has 12 residues. V shed 7 bases and J 7 bases; nucleotides not matched to a gene: 6. The CDR3 loop is CASIIQGSEAFF. The CDR3 DNA follows: TGTGCCAGCATCATACAGGGGAGTGAAGCTTTCTTT.

With respect to this clonotype: This CDR3 is missing its conserved last phenylalanine or tryptophan, likely due to a read error. Because the CDR3's place on the DNA is in doubt, the DNA is left out and the CDR3 is given as listed by TCRdb. The CDR3 region is CASSFATRGGLTS. This sequence joins TRBV7-2 and TRBJ2-5; the table's D call, TRBD1, has no DNA check behind it. CDR1 and CDR2 (germline): SGHTA, FQGNSA. The CDR3 is 13 amino acids long, termini counted.

This clonotype was detected once. An end of the junction does not agree with germline; a read error may underlie this. The chain has TRBV7-2 and TRBJ2-1; D is tentatively TRBD1 or TRBD2 (5 bases each). The CDR3 runs to 12 residues. Germline CDR1 reads SGHTA; CDR2 reads FQGNSA. The CDR3 DNA sequence: TGTGCCAGCAGCGCACCAGGGAGTGAGCAGTCCTTC. This encodes CASSAPGSEQSF.

The chain is built from TRBV9 and TRBJ1-3; D is possibly TRBD1 (5 bases). This CDR3 spans 14 amino acids. Germline CDR1 is SGDLS and CDR2 is YYNGEE. V gave up 4 bases and J gave up 12 bases, with 20 bases separating them. The CDR3 region has the DNA TGTGCCAGCAGCTCGCAGGAGGCTGGACACAACATATATTTT. Translation: CASSSQEAGHNIYF. The full variable domain, completed using reference TRBV9 and TRBJ1-3, is DSGVTQTPKHLITATGQRVTLRCSPRSGDLSVYWYQQSLDQGLQFLIQYYNGEERAKGNILERFSAQQFPDLHSELNLSSLELGDSALYFCASSSQEAGHNIYFGEGSWLTVV.

The V call is TRBV20-1, the J call TRBJ2-1; 12 bases match TRBD2. The germline CDR1 and CDR2 sequences are DFQATT and SNEGSKA (reference sequence). The trim removed 4 bases at V and 5 bases at J, leaving 3 bases unmatched. CDR3 size: 14 residues. CDR3 in amino acids: CSATSGGANNEQFF. The CDR3 DNA is TGCAGTGCTACTAGCGGGGGGGCCAACAATGAGCAGTTCTTC.